The TCR beta chain described here comes from a study of blood T cell repertoires in COVID-19. Only in-frame clones appear in the TCRdb table, and some are missing; sequencing was by immunoSEQ multiplex PCR. The sample includes fewer than 350,000 clones, approximately 81% of them seen just once. V was shortened by 2 bases and J by 7 bases, with 5 bases between the two germline ends. The germline gives CDR1 MNHNS, CDR2 SASEGT. The CDR3 extends over 11 amino acids. The material sequenced was peripheral blood. The chain joins TRBV6-1 to TRBJ1-2, with D uncertain. The source is an older woman with active or convalescent COVID-19. The CDR3 protein is CASSESLGYTF. CDR3 sequence (DNA): TGTGCCAGCAGTGAATCTCTTGGCTACACCTTC.